Only a few counts were recorded for the clone carrying this T cell receptor (beta chain). Its antigen is currently unknown. The Oncomine TCR Beta short-read assay was applied to DNA of cultured CD4+ T cells. TCRdb reprocessed the PCR reads with MiXCR, giving one entry per CDR3 protein. Seen here are about 11,000 distinct CDR3 sequences, almost 65% observed once, and the top ten hold roughly 27%. These data originate in a study of vaccination and CD4 T cells after COVID-19. The overall study: Post-vaccine sampling followed dose two by a median roughly 76 days (range 14 to 241). Cellular stimulation was performed using overlapping spike peptides derived from SARS-CoV-2, HCoV-NL63, HCoV-OC43 and HCoV-229E.

CDR1 is SGHTA and CDR2 is FQGNSA in the germline V gene. Trimming took 3 bases from V and 0 from J, leaving 8 bases between them. The length of the CDR3 is 14 residues. Treatment defined: approximately 10-day PBMC culture with coronavirus spike peptide pools or control peptides (ViraFEST assay). Peptide-pool expansion of antigen-specific T cells preceded TCR sequencing in ViraFEST. The rearrangement uses TRBV7-2 and TRBJ2-5; D perhaps matches TRBD2 (5 bases). The sequencing here drew on CD4+ T cells from blood, cultured in vitro, taken before SARS-CoV-2 vaccination. This receptor was obtained from a human donor who had recovered from COVID-19. The CDR3 sequence is CASSFKADQETQYF. CDR3 coding DNA: TGTGCCAGCAGCTTTAAAGCGGACCAAGAGACCCAGTACTTC.